This entry lists 23 T cell receptor beta chains sequenced from one sample in a study of cytomegalovirus exposure and HLA in healthy donors. TCRdb's table, derived via immunoSEQ multiplex PCR, lists solely in-frame clones and lacks some. Found here are about 150,000 clones, 75% to 90% of them singletons; the top ten hold more than 20%. Input material: PBMCs. Source of these receptors: a man younger than 30 in good health and CMV-seropositive.

This sequence joins TRBV5-1 and TRBJ1-1; TRBD1 matches 9 bases. Trimming cost V 4 bases and J 6 bases; bases outside gene matches: 7. Germline CDR1 reads SGHRS; CDR2 reads YFSETQ. This CDR3 is built from 14 residues. The CDR3 nucleotides are TGCGCCAGCAGCGAACGGGACAGGGTCGCTGAAGCTTTCTTT. Its protein is CASSERDRVAEAFF.

The V and J genes are TRBV4-3 and TRBJ2-6; TRBD1 is a possible D gene (6 bases). CDR1 LGHNA and CDR2 YSLEER come from the germline V gene. Trimming removed 3 bases from V and 1 base from J, with 13 bases in between. This CDR3 contains 17 residues. CDR3 amino acids: CASSHGTGQSGANVLTF. CDR3 DNA sequence: TGCGCCAGCAGCCACGGCACTGGACAGTCTGGGGCCAACGTCCTGACTTTC.

The chain couples TRBV4-1 to TRBJ2-1; 10 nucleotides line up with TRBD2. The length of the CDR3 is 16 residues. The J segment lost 5 bases and the V segment lost 2 bases, leaving 6 bases of the junction unmatched. CDR1 and CDR2 (germline): MGHRA, YSYEKL. CDR3 bases: TGCGCCAGCAGCCAATTGAGCGGGGGGGCGGACAATGAGCAGTTCTTC. Protein: CASSQLSGGADNEQFF.

This clone was detected once. This sequence joins TRBV7-2 and TRBJ2-3; D is ambiguous. The germline gives CDR1 SGHTA, CDR2 FQGNSA. The CDR3 is made up of 14 amino acids. Trimming took off 5 bases at V and 3 bases at J, with 12 bases between the two ends. The CDR3 DNA follows: TGTGCCAGCAGCCCGGGTGGCAGAACAGATACGCAGTATTTT. Translating it yields CASSPGGRTDTQYF. Full variable domain (remainder filled in from reference TRBV7-2 and TRBJ2-3): GAGVSQSPSNKVTEKGKDVELRCDPISGHTALYWYRQSLGQGLEFLIYFQGNSAPDKSGLPSDRFSAERTGGSVSTLTIQRTQQEDSAVYLCASSPGGRTDTQYFGPGTRLTVL.

This sequence joins TRBV6-6 and TRBJ1-1; 8 bases are a match to TRBD1. CDR1 MNHNY and CDR2 SVGAGI come from the germline V gene (reference sequence). The CDR3 contains 14 residues. V dropped 2 bases and J dropped 11; count of bases not matched to a gene: 10. The CDR3 reads CASSYTPQGAWAFF. As DNA, the CDR3 is TGTGCCAGCAGTTACACGCCCCAGGGGGCCTGGGCTTTCTTT.

The sample holds a few counts of this clone. This sequence joins TRBV2 and TRBJ2-1; D gene unclear. Germline lookup yields CDR1 SNHLY and CDR2 FYNNEI. The CDR3 length is 12 residues. The germline V and J ends were trimmed by 6 bases and 8 bases, with 11 bases remaining between them. For the CDR3, the DNA is TGTGCCAGCAGGCGGATGCAGCATGAGCAGTTCTTC. Translation: CASRRMQHEQFF.

V gene TRBV27 combines with J gene TRBJ1-2, with D perhaps matching TRBD1 (5 bases). The CDR3 spans 14 residues. Germline lookup yields CDR1 MNHEY and CDR2 SMNVEV (reference sequence). Deletions cut 5 bases from V and 3 bases from J, with 13 bases between. The CDR3 spells CASSPRTNYYGYTF. In DNA form, the CDR3 reads TGTGCCAGCAGTCCCCGGACAAATTACTATGGCTACACCTTC.

The rearrangement joins TRBV9 to TRBJ2-5, with TRBD2 matching 9 bases. This CDR3 region has 16 residues. V lost 0 bases and J lost 1; bases outside the gene matches: 4. Germline CDR1 SGDLS, CDR2 YYNGEE. CDR3 in DNA: TGTGCCAGCAGCGTAGGGGCGGGAGGGAGCCAAGAGACCCAGTACTTC. This translates into CASSVGAGGSQETQYF.

This clone appeared a single time. The rearrangement uses TRBV7-9 and TRBJ2-5; TRBD1 matches at 8 bases. This CDR3 has 15 residues. The germline V gene encodes CDR1 SEHNR and CDR2 FQNEAQ (reference sequence). The junction had 7 bases not matched to a gene; V was cut back by 5 bases and J by 2 bases. CDR3 DNA sequence: TGTGCCAGCAGCCGGGACAGGCCCATACAAGAGACCCAGTACTTC. The encoded protein is CASSRDRPIQETQYF. Combining the CDR3 with reference TRBV7-9 and TRBJ2-5 gives the whole variable domain DTGVSQNPRHKITKRGQNVTFRCDPISEHNRLYWYRQTLGQGPEFLTYFQNEAQLEKSRLLSDRFSAERPKGSFSTLEIQRTEQGDSAMYLCASSRDRPIQETQYFGPGTRLLVL.

This clone was observed a handful of times. J is TRBJ2-3 and V is TRBV27; D possibly corresponds to TRBD2 (6 bases). Germline V lookup: CDR1 MNHEY, CDR2 SMNVEV (reference sequence). This CDR3 has 14 residues. Trimming stripped 5 bases from V and 5 bases from J, with 14 bases between. The CDR3 sequence is CASSGGTFLDTQYF. CDR3 in DNA: TGTGCCAGCAGTGGCGGGACTTTCTTAGATACGCAGTATTTT.

The chain links TRBV27 to TRBJ2-7, with 8 bases identical to TRBD1. Trimming removed 7 bases from V and 5 bases from J; junction bases left unmatched: 7. Germline V gene data show CDR1 as MNHEY and CDR2 as SMNVEV (reference sequence). This CDR3 is built from 13 residues. In nucleotides, the CDR3 is TGTGCCAGCATTGGACAGGGTCTCCACGAGCAGTACTTC. Protein sequence: CASIGQGLHEQYF.

The rearrangement uses TRBV6-5 and TRBJ2-7; D is undetermined. CDR3 size: 13 residues. The germline V gene encodes CDR1 MNHEY and CDR2 SVGAGI. Between the trimmed V and J ends, which lost 5 bases and 1 base, there was a span of 9 bases. The CDR3 DNA sequence: TGTGCCAGCAGTCTAGGTCCTTCCTACGAGCAGTACTTC. It encodes CASSLGPSYEQYF.

V and J are TRBV7-8 and TRBJ1-6; possibly TRBD1 for D (6 bases). There are 17 residues in the CDR3. Trimming cost V 5 bases and J 10 bases, with 24 bases left between them. Germline V lookup: CDR1 SGHVS, CDR2 FQNEAQ. DNA for the CDR3: TGTGCCAGCAGCCGAGGAGGCGCAGGGGAGTCGTGGTCACCCCTCCACTTT. This sequence encodes CASSRGGAGESWSPLHF.

This chain links TRBV5-1 with TRBJ1-2; D perhaps matches TRBD1 (5 bases). Germline loops: CDR1 SGHRS, CDR2 YFSETQ. This CDR3 region has 15 residues. Trimming pared 0 bases from V and 4 bases from J, leaving 13 bases between. The CDR3 loop reads CASSLAGGDLYGYTF. Here the CDR3 DNA reads TGCGCCAGCAGCTTGGCCGGGGGGGATCTCTATGGCTACACCTTC.

This chain links TRBV4-1 with TRBJ2-7; 7 positions agree with TRBD1. The germline V gene has CDR1 MGHRA and CDR2 YSYEKL. This CDR3 is 15 amino acids long. J gave up 2 bases and V 1 base, and 5 bases lay outside the gene matches. The CDR3 protein is CASSQGTGLTYEQYF. For the CDR3, the DNA is TGCGCCAGCAGCCAAGGGACAGGTTTGACCTACGAGCAGTACTTC.

The genes are TRBV27 and TRBJ1-5; D is perhaps TRBD1 (6 bases). CDR1 is MNHEY and CDR2 is SMNVEV in the germline V gene (reference sequence). This CDR3 has 15 amino acids. The ends were cut back, 1 base at V and 4 bases at J, with 11 bases in the middle. The CDR3 sequence is CASSLFPRGNQPQHF. The CDR3 coding sequence is TGTGCCAGCAGTTTATTTCCGAGGGGGAATCAGCCCCAGCATTTT.

The V and J genes are TRBV19 and TRBJ2-3, with a weak D call TRBD1 (5 bases). Trimming removed 5 bases at V and 6 bases at J, with 18 bases between. The germline V gene encodes CDR1 LNHDA and CDR2 SQIVND (reference sequence). The CDR3 loop spans 15 amino acids. In DNA, the CDR3 is TGTGCCAGTAGTCCCAGAGACGGCGCAGGGGATACGCAGTATTTT. It specifies CASSPRDGAGDTQYF.

V and J are TRBV25-1 and TRBJ2-5; the match to TRBD2 covers 9 bases. Germline V gene lookup returns CDR1 MGHDK and CDR2 SYGVNS. This CDR3 spans 18 amino acids. With V trimmed by 3 bases and J by 5 bases, 16 bases remained unmatched. CDR3 DNA sequence: TGTGCCAGCAGTGAGCCGCCTCCTCCGGGACTAGCTGTCGAGACCCAGTACTTC. Translating gives CASSEPPPPGLAVETQYF. Drawing the rest from reference TRBV25-1 and TRBJ2-5, the complete variable domain is EADIYQTPRYLVIGTGKKITLECSQTMGHDKMYWYQQDPGMELHLIHYSYGVNSTEKGDLSSESTVSRIRTEHFPLTLESARPSHTSQYLCASSEPPPPGLAVETQYFGPGTRLLVL.

This clone has more than one count but fewer than ten. This chain joins TRBV5-8 and TRBJ1-2, with 11 bases lining up with TRBD1. Germline CDR1 SGHTS, CDR2 YDEGEE. The ends lost 4 bases at V and 8 bases at J; junction bases unmatched: 4. CDR3 size: 13 residues. CDR3 amino acids: CASSRTGGLGYTF. The CDR3 DNA reads as TGTGCCAGCAGCCGGACAGGGGGCCTAGGCTACACCTTC.

The chain uses TRBV6-6 and TRBJ1-2; 12 bases are shared with TRBD1. V lost 6 bases to trimming and J lost 8 bases; unmatched junction nucleotides: 4. The CDR3 spans 13 residues. CDR1 MNHNY and CDR2 SVGAGI come from the germline V gene (reference sequence). The DNA of the CDR3 is TGTGCCAGCAGACCCGGGACAGGGGGCGGCTACACCTTC. Translating gives CASRPGTGGGYTF.

This rearrangement joins TRBV9 to TRBJ1-3, with a possible D match to TRBD1 (5 bases). The V gene lost 3 bases and the J gene lost 0 bases, with 10 bases spanning the gap. From germline, CDR1 is SGDLS and CDR2 YYNGEE. The CDR3 runs 15 residues. The chain's CDR3 is CASSGGVLSGNTIYF. For the CDR3, the DNA is TGTGCCAGCAGCGGGGGGGTTCTCTCTGGAAACACCATATATTTT.

The rearrangement joins TRBV27 to TRBJ2-3; TRBD2 agrees at 15 bases. The CDR3 length is 17 residues. CDR1 MNHEY and CDR2 SMNVEV come from the germline V gene (reference sequence). Trimming at V came to 3 bases and at J to 1 base, leaving 2 bases not matched to a gene. The CDR3 sequence: CASSFRTSGRGTDTQYF. The CDR3 DNA reads TGTGCCAGCAGTTTTCGGACTAGCGGGAGGGGCACAGATACGCAGTATTTT.

CDR3 sequence reads: CASSQRWINTGELFF. The CDR3 DNA reads as TGTGCCAGCAGCCAGAGGTGGATTAACACCGGGGAGCTGTTTTTT. V and J are TRBV7-9 and TRBJ2-2; no clear D. The ends were cut back, 5 bases at V and 2 bases at J, with 12 bases in the middle. The CDR3 has 15 amino acids. CDR1 SEHNR and CDR2 FQNEAQ come from the germline V gene (reference sequence).